The rows below give T cell receptor beta chains drawn from one sample of a study of patients and donors after allogeneic stem cell transplantation. TCRdb re-derived calls from the RT-PCR reads in MiXCR, one entry per CDR3 protein. The table has about 110,000 distinct CDR3 sequences, around 35% seen once. The sample was blood, either unsorted or a sorted T cell fraction (not recorded which). These receptor sequences come from a human donor who was either an allogeneic HSCT recipient or a stem cell or donor lymphocyte infusion donor (not recorded which). It is not recorded whose cells these are; they may come from a transplant donor. CDR3s include the opening cysteine and the closing phenylalanine or tryptophan. The D gene is left open where the match is weak. Only part of the rows carry a size: once, few, many, or a class if the clone is expanded.

TRBJ1-4	.	many	TRBV12-3/TRBV12-4	TGTGCCAGCAGTTTTGGGCGGCGGACGGCCCCTAATGAAAAACTGTTTTTT	CASSFGRRTAPNEKLFF
TRBJ1-1	.	once	TRBV7-2	TGTGCCAGCAGCTTAGTGCGTGGGGGAGTGGAGGCTTTCTTT	CASSLVRGGVEAFF
TRBJ1-5	.	.	TRBV6-6	TGTGCCAGCAGTTACCGCCCGACCGGAAGCAATCAGCCCCAGCATTTT	CASSYRPTGSNQPQHF
TRBJ1-2	.	many	TRBV7-8	TGTGCCAGCAGCTTAGGAGTAACCTCCTATGGCTACACCTTC	CASSLGVTSYGYTF
TRBJ2-7	TRBD1	.	TRBV27	TGTGCCAGCAATCCCAGGGGGACAGGGCTCTACGAGCAGTACTTC	CASNPRGTGLYEQYF
TRBJ1-1	.	many	TRBV20-1	TGCAGTGCTAGAGCACAGCCAACCGAAGCTTTCTTT	CSARAQPTEAFF
TRBJ2-1	.	few	TRBV11-2	TGTGCCAGCAGCTTATTCGGCGGAAATGAGCAGTTCTTC	CASSLFGGNEQFF
TRBJ2-3	.	few	TRBV18	TGTGCCAGCTCACCTGACTTGGCTAGAAGCACAGATACGCAGTATTTT	CASSPDLARSTDTQYF
TRBJ1-2	.	many	TRBV18	TGTGCCAGCTCATCGCCCAGCTATGGCTACACCTTC	CASSSPSYGYTF
TRBJ1-5	TRBD1	few	TRBV10-3	TGTGCCATCAGACAGGGGGCTAGCAATCAGCCCCAGCATTTT	CAIRQGASNQPQHF
TRBJ2-3	.	many	TRBV18	TGTGCCAGCAGTACAGATACGCAGTATTTT	CASSTDTQYF
TRBJ1-1	.	.	TRBV6-2/TRBV6-3	TGTGCCAGCAGACCACTGAACACTGAAGCTTTCTTT	CASRPLNTEAFF
TRBJ1-6	.	few	TRBV2	TGTGCCAGCAGTGGACAGACCTATAATTCACCCCTCCACTTT	CASSGQTYNSPLHF
TRBJ1-1	TRBD1	few	TRBV5-1	TGCGCCAGCAGCTTGTGGGGACAGCTGAACACTGAAGCTTTCTTT	CASSLWGQLNTEAFF
TRBJ1-5	.	.	TRBV7-9	TGTGCCAGCAGCCGGGCAGGGACGGACGAAAATAGCAATCAGCCCCAGCATTTT	CASSRAGTDENSNQPQHF
TRBJ1-1	.	few	TRBV29-1	TGCAGCGTTGTTCGGACCGGGGAAAGTGCTTTCTTT	CSVVRTGESAFF
TRBJ2-7	TRBD2	few	TRBV12-3/TRBV12-4	TGTGCCAGCAGTTCTAGAGGGCTAGCGGGAGACTGGTACGAGCAGTACTTC	CASSSRGLAGDWYEQYF
TRBJ2-5	.	few	TRBV12-3/TRBV12-4	TGTGCCAGCAGCACCAGCGGAGGGACCCAGTACTTC	CASSTSGGTQYF
TRBJ2-1	TRBD2	.	TRBV5-1	TGCGCCAGCAGCTTAATAGCGGGAACGTTTTCGGAGCAGTTCTTC	CASSLIAGTFSEQFF
TRBJ1-1	.	few	TRBV6-5	TGTGCCAGTAAAACAGGTCCTATGAACACTGAAGCTTTCTTT	CASKTGPMNTEAFF
TRBJ2-1	TRBD2	.	TRBV12-3/TRBV12-4	TGTGCCAGCAGTTTCCCACTCCTAGCGGGTCCTTCAAGCTCCTACAATGAGCAGTTCTTC	CASSFPLLAGPSSSYNEQFF
TRBJ2-5	TRBD2	few	TRBV12-3/TRBV12-4	TGTGCCAGCAGTTTCTCGCGGGGGAAGAAACAAGAGACCCAGTACTTC	CASSFSRGKKQETQYF
TRBJ1-5	.	.	TRBV7-2	TGTGCCAGCAGCTTAGCTGGGGTTGCTCAGCCCCAGCATTTT	CASSLAGVAQPQHF
TRBJ2-1	TRBD2	few	TRBV7-9	TGTGCCAGCACCTCCTTCGGGGGAGGGCCGGTTTATGAGCAGTTCTTC	CASTSFGGGPVYEQFF
TRBJ1-6	TRBD1	few	TRBV4-3	TGCGCCAGCAGCCTAACCCCAGGACAGGGCGATAGTAATTCACCCCTCCACTTT	CASSLTPGQGDSNSPLHF
TRBJ2-7	.	.	TRBV5-6	TGTGCCAGCAGCTTGGTCGGTGGTGGGTGGGAGCAGTACTTC	CASSLVGGGWEQYF
TRBJ1-2	.	many	TRBV7-2	TGTGCCAGCAGCTACAGCGAGACGGTTGGAGGCTACACCTTC	CASSYSETVGGYTF
TRBJ2-1	.	.	TRBV20-1	TGCAGTGCTAGAGATCTCGTTGCGCATGAGCAGTTCTTC	CSARDLVAHEQFF
TRBJ1-1	.	few	TRBV7-2	TGTGCCAGCAGCCACAACCCGACCACTGAAGCTTTCTTT	CASSHNPTTEAFF
TRBJ1-5	TRBD1	.	TRBV20-1	TGCAGTGCTTCGACAGGGGAGAGACAGCCCCAGCATTTT	CSASTGERQPQHF
TRBJ2-4	.	.	TRBV18	TGTGCCAGCTCACCCGAGGCACTCTTAGCCAAAAACATTCAGTACTTC	CASSPEALLAKNIQYF
TRBJ2-7	.	few	TRBV28	TGTGCCAGCAGTTTCGACAGGCTATACGAGCAGTACTTC	CASSFDRLYEQYF
TRBJ2-1	TRBD2	.	TRBV15	TGTGCCACCAGCAGAGATTTCCTAGCGGGCTACAATGAGCAGTTCTTC	CATSRDFLAGYNEQFF